This is a list of T cell receptor beta chains from one sample in a study of chemoradiotherapy in HPV16-positive cancers. Using immunoSEQ multiplex PCR, the repertoire was profiled, and TCRdb retains in-frame clones only, with some absent. The sample yields more than 10,000 clones, around three quarters seen once. Collection of the sample occurred from a patient who underwent chemoradiotherapy. All receptors come from a human donor with HPV-associated anogenital cancer. CDR3s include the opening cysteine and the closing phenylalanine or tryptophan. A D gene is named only where the DNA matches it firmly.

>TRBV7-9|.|TRBJ1-4
CASSLNEEKLFF
>TRBV4-1|.|TRBJ1-1
CASSQGGPNTEAFF
>TRBV11-3|.|TRBJ2-3
CASSLTAYTDTQYF
>TRBV29-1|.|TRBJ2-7
CSVDRPGGGEQYF
>TRBV9|.|TRBJ1-3
CASSSEGARRNTIYF
>TRBV25-1|TRBD1|TRBJ1-2
CASSLHPGQGAGGYTF
>TRBV7-9|.|TRBJ2-1
CASSSQGSYNEQFF
>TRBV7-2|.|TRBJ1-5
CASSPDRWEQPQHF
>TRBV4-2|.|TRBJ1-2
CASSQDLAVNYGYTF
>TRBV18|TRBD1|TRBJ1-2
CASSPGTAYGYTF
>TRBV7-9|.|TRBJ1-4
CASSQRATNEKLFF
>TRBV18|TRBD1|TRBJ2-1
CASSPNRGASSYNEQFF
>TRBV5-4|TRBD1|TRBJ1-5
CASSVNGQGGQPQHF
>TRBV19|.|TRBJ1-1
CASSPTLLGGAEAFF
>TRBV7-9|.|TRBJ1-3
CASSVGTDNTIYF
>TRBV11-2|.|TRBJ1-3
CASSLGRSGNTIYF
>TRBV11-2|.|TRBJ2-2
CASSSLAGRNTGELFF
>TRBV19|.|TRBJ2-6
CASSIGVQGVANVLTF
>TRBV27|TRBD1|TRBJ2-2
CASRILGQQGNTGELFF
>TRBV5-4|.|TRBJ2-3
CASSPRAAGRDTQYF
>TRBV7-9|TRBD1|TRBJ2-7
CASSSGPGQTLEQYF
>TRBV9|.|TRBJ2-7
CASSVGDSYEQYF
>TRBV4-3|TRBD1|TRBJ2-7
CASSPRDSSYEQYF
>TRBV7-6|.|TRBJ2-1
CASRNPWGQPPHNEQFF
>TRBV6-6|TRBD2|TRBJ2-3
CASGTSGTDTQYF
>TRBV11-3|.|TRBJ2-7
CASSLGHTYEQYF
>TRBV21-1|.|TRBJ1-2
CASSKMERGERERNYGYTF
>TRBV2|TRBD1|TRBJ2-7
CASSVGTGTYEQYF
>TRBV6-6|.|TRBJ2-7
CASSLARGNEQYF
>TRBV9|.|TRBJ2-3
CASSAATRDTQYF
>TRBV19|.|TRBJ1-5
CASSTGSFISNQPQHF
>TRBV9|.|TRBJ1-1
CASSVEAGPMNTEAFF
>TRBV5-8|.|TRBJ2-3
CASSPDTQYF
>TRBV7-9|.|TRBJ1-4
CASSTGGGSGEKLFF
>TRBV10-3|TRBD2|TRBJ2-5
CAISKSSGGTQETQYF
>TRBV5-5|.|TRBJ2-6
CASSVGPGTVGANVLTF
>TRBV20-1|.|TRBJ1-2
CSAATGYTF
>TRBV14|TRBD1|TRBJ1-6
CASSQWDRDTSPLHF